This T cell receptor (beta chain) was captured in a study of shared clonotypes between healthy human individuals (dated by TCRdb to about 2020). Some background on the complete study: The cohort included three men and two women between 18 and 49 years of age. For each donor, CD4 naive and CD4 memory were each given three plates, CD8 naive was given two plates, and CD8 memory was given one plate. To estimate repertoire size and how much clonotypes are shared between individuals, the study performed deep sequencing of blood TCR repertoires from 4 to 6 healthy adults. Different laboratories and diverse techniques were used to prepare libraries and sequence TCR repertoires, to increase sequencing depth and limit assay-specific biases. Between about 0.94 and 10 billion PBMCs per donor were obtained by leukapheresis.

The donors were healthy, HIV-negative adults with no recently reported acute infections or vaccinations. Every donor was a Caucasian adult residing in Nashville, Tennessee, USA. CD4+ T cells were enriched through magnetic negative selection, after which naive cells were positively selected on CD45RA and the remaining negative fraction served as the memory subset. After blood collection by leukapheresis, PBMCs were isolated using Ficoll-Histopaque density gradient centrifugation and then cryopreserved in the vapor phase of liquid nitrogen. Analytical flow cytometry was used to check the purity and quantity of every magnetically sorted T cell population. From each sorted fraction, genomic DNA was isolated and quantified by UV absorbance on a Nanodrop 2000c. Using the deep immunoSEQ assay, TCR CDR3 regions were amplified from genomic DNA by multiplex PCR. Genomic DNA extracted from each cell subset was distributed evenly over all wells of several immunoSEQ 96-well plates, and each plate served as one replicate. For sorted subsets, around 0.2 ug of genomic DNA, equivalent to 25,000 to 30,000 T cell genomes, went into each replicate PCR. Purified libraries were measured with a Qubit 3.0 fluorometer, size-checked on a Bioanalyzer 2100, and measured again with the KAPA Library Quantification kit. Every immunoSEQ 96-well plate was sequenced on a separate single-read 150-cycle Illumina NextSeq 550 flow cell. Per the authors' processing: The immunoSEQ output contained only junctional sequences without quality scores, so filtering could not match that applied to full-length reads. Sequences were annotated with PyIR, a Python wrapper for IgBLAST v1.9, using IMGT germline references to assign V/J genes and CDR3. Any read was removed if the V/J assignment was weak (E-value above 1e-6), the CDR3 was missing, or the read contained stop codons, out-of-frame junctions, or ambiguous translated residues. V3J clonotypes were defined by identical inferred V gene, J gene, and CDR3 amino acid sequence. Percentage overlap between repertoires was computed as shared unique clonotypes divided by the size of the smaller repertoire. Three approaches were used to assess repertoire richness: RTK rarefaction, the Chao1 estimator, and Recon v2.1 estimates of unobserved clonotypes. Generation probabilities were computed with OLGA for all TCRbeta clonotypes obtained by the gDNA method from a few donors. The immuneACCESS repertoire file appears here via TCRdb, limited to in-frame rearrangements. These files lack a portion of the clones; in checked studies, under half of the deficit traces to unresolved V genes, and the cause of the others is not known. V and J calls and clone size come straight from that table; D and trimming were deduced from the DNA. In this sample the table shows 2.3 million or so clones, 93% of which occur a single time. 0.35% to 0.45% of the sample is held by the ten biggest clonotypes.

Points the paper makes about the study in general: Only blood was sampled, and tissue TCR repertoires likely differ from those in blood. Sharing across a few donors was observed for 4.5% to 6.5% of naive CD4, over 3% of naive CD8, 2% to 2.5% of memory CD4, and about 0.39% of memory CD8 clonotypes. Pairwise subsampling led to the expectation that sequencing depth would affect the degree of clonotype sharing among donors. Larger estimated clonotype richness was generally found for naive subsets than for memory subsets. The small number of donors limited the genetic and exposure-history diversity represented. Rarefaction of sorted-subset datasets indicated incomplete sequencing despite the large sequencing depth. Compared with non-shared clonotypes, the clonotypes found in all four sorted-subset donors had higher generation probabilities.

The germline V gene sets CDR1 to MDHEN and CDR2 to SYDVKM. At the junction V is shortened by 3 bases and J by 4 bases; bases outside the gene matches: 8. Reading from cysteine to phenylalanine, the CDR3 counts 15 amino acids. The DNA shown is the 45-base CDR3, in frame from base 1. A remark on this clone: Its antigen has not been determined. No per-base quality is available; no much larger clone lies one base away.

The rearrangement joined TRBV28 to TRBJ2-5, with 7 bases in between that match TRBD2. This receptor was obtained from a man younger than 35 in good health. Some clones in this sample may be carry-over from other donors' samples. The sample was naive CD4+ T cells from PBMCs. The cell subset or site label here, explained by the study, means: CD45RA+ positively selected. The DNA sequence reads TGTGCCAGCAGTTTTCCCGCGGGAGAAACAGAGACCCAGTACTTC. It codes for CASSFPAGETETQYF.